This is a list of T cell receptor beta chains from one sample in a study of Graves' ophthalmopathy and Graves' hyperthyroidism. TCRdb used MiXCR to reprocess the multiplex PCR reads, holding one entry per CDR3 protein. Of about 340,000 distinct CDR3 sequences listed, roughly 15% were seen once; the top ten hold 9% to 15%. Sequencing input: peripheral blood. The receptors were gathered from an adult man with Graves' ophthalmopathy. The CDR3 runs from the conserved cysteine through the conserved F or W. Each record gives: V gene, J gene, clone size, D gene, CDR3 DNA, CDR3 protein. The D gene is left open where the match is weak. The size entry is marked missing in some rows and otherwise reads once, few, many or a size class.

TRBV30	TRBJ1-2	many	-	TGTGCCTGGAGTTTATCTACGGACAAAACGGGCTACACCTTC	CAWSLSTDKTGYTF
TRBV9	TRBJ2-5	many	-	TGTGCCAGCAGCGTAGTACCCCTAGGACCTCAAGAGACCCAGTACTTC	CASSVVPLGPQETQYF
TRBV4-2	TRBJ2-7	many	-	TGTGCCAGCAGCCGAGAGCTGTCGAGCTCCTACGAGCAGTACTTC	CASSRELSSSYEQYF
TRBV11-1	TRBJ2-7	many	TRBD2	TGTGCCAGCAGCTTAAATCGAGGAGCGGGATCCTCCTACGAGCAGTACTTC	CASSLNRGAGSSYEQYF
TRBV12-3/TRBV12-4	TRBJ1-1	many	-	TGTGCCAGCAGTTTGCTCAGGGCGGCCACTGAAGCTTTCTTT	CASSLLRAATEAFF
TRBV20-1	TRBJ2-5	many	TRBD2	TGCAGTGCGGATAGCGGGGGGGGAAAGGAGACCCAGTACTTC	CSADSGGGKETQYF
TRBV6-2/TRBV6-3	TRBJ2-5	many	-	TGTGCCAGCAGGGCAAGCGGGTGGAGCCAAGAGACCCAGTACTTC	CASRASGWSQETQYF
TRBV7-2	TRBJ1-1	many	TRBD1	TGTGCCAGCAGTTTTGGACAGGGGATTGATCAAGCTTTCTTT	CASSFGQGIDQAFF
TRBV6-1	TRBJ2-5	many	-	TGTGCCACTAATGGGGGCCGGGAGACCCAGTACTTC	CATNGGRETQYF
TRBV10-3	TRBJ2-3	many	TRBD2	TGTGCCACCTCGGGACTAGCGGCTAGCACAGATACGCAGTATTTT	CATSGLAASTDTQYF
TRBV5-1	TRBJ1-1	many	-	TGCGCCAGCAGCTTGGAAAGGGCATCGGGGACTGAAGCTTTCTTT	CASSLERASGTEAFF
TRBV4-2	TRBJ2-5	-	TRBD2	TGTGCCAGCAGCCCTACTAGCGGGGGGGGGGAGACCCAGTACTTC	CASSPTSGGGETQYF
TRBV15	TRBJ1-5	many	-	TGTGCCACCAGCAGAGGAGATCAGAGCAATCAGCCCCAGCATTTT	CATSRGDQSNQPQHF
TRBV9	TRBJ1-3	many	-	TGTGCCAGCAGCGTAGGTGGACCCGGAAACACCATATATTTT	CASSVGGPGNTIYF
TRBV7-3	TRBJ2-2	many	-	TGTGCCAGCAGCTTAACAACAGGGAACACCGGGGAGCTGTTTTTT	CASSLTTGNTGELFF
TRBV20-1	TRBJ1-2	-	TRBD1	TGCAGTGCTAGAGATCGGGGACAGGGAAATTACTATGGCTACACCTTC	CSARDRGQGNYYGYTF
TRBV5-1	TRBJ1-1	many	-	TGCGCCAGCAGCGCACTGGGAGACAGCATGAACACTGAAGCTTTCTTT	CASSALGDSMNTEAFF
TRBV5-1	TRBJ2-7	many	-	TGTGCCAGCAGCTTAGACGGTACCTACGAGCAGTACTTC	CASSLDGTYEQYF
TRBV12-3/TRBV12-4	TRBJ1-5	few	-	TGTGCCAGCAGAACAATCGGACTGGGTGGCAATCAGCCCCAGCCTTTT	CASRTIGLGGNQPQPF
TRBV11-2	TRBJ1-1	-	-	TGTGCCAGCAGCTGGGAGGGATGGAACACTGAAGCTTTCTTT	CASSWEGWNTEAFF
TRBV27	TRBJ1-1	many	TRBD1	TGTGCCAGCAGTTTATTTCGACAGGGCGCTGAAGCTTTCTTT	CASSLFRQGAEAFF
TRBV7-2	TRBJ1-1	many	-	TGTGCCAGCAGCTTAGACGGAACCTGGAACACTGAAGCTTTCTTT	CASSLDGTWNTEAFF
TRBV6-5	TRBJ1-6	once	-	TGTGCCAGCGAAGGACAACCTAATTCACCCCTCCACTTT	CASEGQPNSPLHF
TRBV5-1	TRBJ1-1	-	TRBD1	TGTACCAGCAGCTTCTGGCGGTCAGGGGGAACTGAAGCTTTCTTT	CTSSFWRSGGTEAFF
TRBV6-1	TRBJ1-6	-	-	TGTGCCAGCAGGCGACAGGAGGGCTATAATTCACCCCTCCACTTT	CASRRQEGYNSPLHF
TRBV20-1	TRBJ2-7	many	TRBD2	TGCAGTGCCTTGGGACTAGCGGGAGGAACCTACGAGCAGTACTTC	CSALGLAGGTYEQYF
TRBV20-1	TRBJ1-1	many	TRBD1	TGCAGTGCCTTCTTACAGGGGGCGAACACTGAAGCTTTCTTT	CSAFLQGANTEAFF
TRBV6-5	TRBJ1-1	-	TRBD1	TGTGCCAGCAGTTACGTCCCGGGACAGGGTGGGGAGACTGAAGCTTTCTTT	CASSYVPGQGGETEAFF
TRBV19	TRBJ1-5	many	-	TGTGCCAGTAGTCGTGGTTCGGCGGAAAATCAGCCCCAGCATTTT	CASSRGSAENQPQHF
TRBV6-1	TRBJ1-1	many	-	TGTGCCAGCACCGGGGAGGGAATGAACACTGAAGCTTTCTTT	CASTGEGMNTEAFF
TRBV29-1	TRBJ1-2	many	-	TGCAGCTCTCGGCGGGGGGGAGAGGGGTATGGCTACACCTTC	CSSRRGGEGYGYTF
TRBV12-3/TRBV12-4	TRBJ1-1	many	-	TGTGCCAGCGCAACGACGGCCACTGAAGCTTTCTTT	CASATTATEAFF
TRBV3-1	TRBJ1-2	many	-	TGTGCCAGCAGCCAAGATGTAGAAGGTTTCTCTGGCTACACCTTC	CASSQDVEGFSGYTF
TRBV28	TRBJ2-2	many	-	TGTGCCAGCCATAGGACGAAAGCGAACACCGGGGAGCTGTTTTTT	CASHRTKANTGELFF
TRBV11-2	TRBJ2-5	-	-	TGTGCCAGCAGCTTTACTTGGGAGACCCTGTACTTC	CASSFTWETLYF
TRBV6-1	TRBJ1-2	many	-	TGTGCCAGCAGTGAAACACAGTATGGCTACACCTTC	CASSETQYGYTF
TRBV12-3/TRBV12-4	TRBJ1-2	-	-	TGTGCCAGCAGATTCGGGGCGGGGGTCGGCTACACCTTC	CASRFGAGVGYTF
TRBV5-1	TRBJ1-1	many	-	TGCGCCAGCAGCCCAATCCACGGACGGATGAACACTGAAGCTTTCTTT	CASSPIHGRMNTEAFF
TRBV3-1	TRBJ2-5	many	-	TGTGCCAGCAGCCAAGGGGTGGGATTCGAGACCCAGTACTTC	CASSQGVGFETQYF
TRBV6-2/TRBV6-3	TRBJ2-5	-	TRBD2	TGTGCCAGCAAACCCCGAACGGTGGTAGCGGGAGGAGGAAGAGAGACCCAGTACTTC	CASKPRTVVAGGGRETQYF
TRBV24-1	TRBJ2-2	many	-	TGTGCCACCAGTGCAGTTGGGACTCAGAACACCGGGGAGCTGTTTTTT	CATSAVGTQNTGELFF
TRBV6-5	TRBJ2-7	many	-	TGTGCCAGCAGTTACTCTGGGTTCGAGCAGTACTTC	CASSYSGFEQYF
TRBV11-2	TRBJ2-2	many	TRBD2	TGTGCCAGCAGCCAGACTAGCGGGGGGCCCGGAGTGGGCGGGGAGCTGTTTTTT	CASSQTSGGPGVGGELFF
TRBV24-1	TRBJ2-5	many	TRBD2	TGTGCCACCAGTGCCCGGGGGGCTAGCGGGCAAGAGACCCAGTACTTC	CATSARGASGQETQYF
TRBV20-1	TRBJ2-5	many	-	TGCAGTGCTAGGAGCTCTGGGGGGCAAGAGACCCAGTACTTC	CSARSSGGQETQYF
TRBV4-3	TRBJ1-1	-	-	TGCGCCAGCAGCCCTCGGCTCGGGGGAACTGAAGCTTTCTTT	CASSPRLGGTEAFF
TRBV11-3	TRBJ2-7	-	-	TGTGCCAGCAGCTTCTATGAGGACAGCTCCTACGAGCAGTACTTC	CASSFYEDSSYEQYF
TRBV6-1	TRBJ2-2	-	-	TGTGCCAGCACCAGGGGGGCAGTTGGCACCGGGGAGCTGTATTTT	CASTRGAVGTGELYF
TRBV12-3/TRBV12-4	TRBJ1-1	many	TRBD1	TGTGCCAGCACCCCGGGACAGGGGGCTACTGAAGCTTTCTTT	CASTPGQGATEAFF
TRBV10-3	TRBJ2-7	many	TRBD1	TGTGCCATCAGCAACAGGGGGGACCCTTACGAGCAGTACTTC	CAISNRGDPYEQYF
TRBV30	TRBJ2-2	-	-	TGTGCCTGGAGTGCAGGTCACCACACCGGGGAGCTGTTTTTT	CAWSAGHHTGELFF
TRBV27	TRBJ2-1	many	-	TGTGCCAGCACCTCCCTCAGGGGGGGCTACAATGAGCAGTTCTTC	CASTSLRGGYNEQFF